This T cell receptor beta chain was documented in a study of shared clonotypes between healthy human individuals. Study information: Those who served as donors were a couple of women and three men between the ages of 18 and 49. Used for every donor were three CD4 naive, three CD4 memory, two CD8 naive and one CD8 memory plate.

This clone was observed once. Repertoires were generated with immunoSEQ multiplex PCR, while TCRdb's copy carries only in-frame clones and drops some. The table includes about a million clones, approximately 77% detected once. The donor cohort consisted entirely of Caucasian adults residing in Nashville, Tennessee. CD4+ cell separation produced CD45RA+ naive and CD45RA-negative memory subsets. The source is a man between 18 and 35 years old in good health. Some clones in this sample may be carry-over from other donors' samples. Sample: memory CD4+ T cells from PBMCs. Subset denoted: CD45RA-negative fraction.

The CDR3 here is CASSLASTEAFF. The CDR3 DNA sequence: TGTGCCAGCAGCTTGGCTAGCACTGAAGCTTTCTTT. J is TRBJ1-1 and V is TRBV5-5; D not resolved. V was trimmed by 0 bases and J by 4 bases, leaving 4 bases between them. This CDR3 region has 12 residues. Germline V gives CDR1 SGHKS, CDR2 YYEKEE (reference sequence).